This entry features one T cell receptor (beta chain) sequence. Its target is unknown. This record comes from a study of vaccination and CD4 T cells after COVID-19. Across the whole study: A median of roughly 97 days (range 35 to 161) separated diagnosis from post-COVID sampling.

Sample treatment: roughly ten-day PBMC culture with coronavirus spike peptide pools or control peptides (ViraFEST assay). V lost 2 bases and J lost 2, with 9 bases in between. CDR3 length: 14 residues. CD4+ T cells that had been cultured provided DNA sequenced with the Oncomine TCR Beta short-read assay. From the PCR reads, TCRdb called clonotypes with MiXCR, one entry per CDR3 protein. The profile shows approximately 15,000 distinct CDR3 sequences, about 57% of them singletons. This clonotype was obtained from a human donor who had recovered from COVID-19. Source material: CD4+ T cells from blood, cultured in vitro. This chain joins TRBV12-3 or TRBV12-4 and TRBJ1-2; no definite D call. CDR3 protein: CASSLISANYGYTF. CDR3 nucleotide sequence: TGTGCCAGCAGTTTAATTTCAGCCAACTATGGCTACACCTTC.